One TCR beta chain is described in this entry. What it binds is unknown. This sample stems from a study of T cell repertoires and HLA-DP antigens. About the research overall: Donors were two male and one female, aged 18-to-29 to 60-to-69. Pre-culture CD4+ samples used around 1,200 ng DNA versus 200 to 250 ng for CD137+CD4+ sorts. Study-wide results and limits: Clones undetected before culture averaged approximately 34% against one allele and under 60% against the other.

The CDR3 totals 14 residues. The V and J ends lost 3 bases and 5 bases, in that order; junction bases with no gene match: 4. The germline gives CDR1 LNHDA, CDR2 SQIVND (reference sequence). Profiling relied on immunoSEQ multiplex PCR, and the TCRdb table lists in-frame clones only, not all of them. Among some 110,000 clones listed, 80% to 95% were seen once. The sample consisted of CD4+ T cells from PBMCs. The clonotype originates from a woman younger than 30 in good health and CMV-seronegative. V and J are TRBV19 and TRBJ1-5, with 7 bases lining up with TRBD1. For the CDR3, the DNA is TGTGCCAGTAGTATTCAGGGGGGTTATCAGCCCCAGCATTTT. It specifies CASSIQGGYQPQHF. Filled out from reference TRBV19 and TRBJ1-5, the complete variable domain reads DGGITQSPKYLFRKEGQNVTLSCEQNLNHDAMYWYRQDPGQGLRLIYYSQIVNDFQKGDIAEGYSVSREKKESFPLTVTSAQKNPTAFYLCASSIQGGYQPQHFGDGTRLSIL.